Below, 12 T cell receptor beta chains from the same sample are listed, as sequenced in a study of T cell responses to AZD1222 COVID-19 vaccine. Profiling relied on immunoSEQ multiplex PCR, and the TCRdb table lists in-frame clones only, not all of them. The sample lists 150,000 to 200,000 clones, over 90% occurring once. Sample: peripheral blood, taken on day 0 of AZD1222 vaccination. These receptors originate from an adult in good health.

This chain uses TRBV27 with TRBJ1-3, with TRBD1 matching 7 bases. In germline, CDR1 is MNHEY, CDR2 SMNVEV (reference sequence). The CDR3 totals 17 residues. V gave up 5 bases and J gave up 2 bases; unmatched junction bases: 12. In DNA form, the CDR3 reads TGTGCCAGCAGTCCCCGTTTCGGACAGGCGACTGGAAACACCATATATTTT. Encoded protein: CASSPRFGQATGNTIYF.

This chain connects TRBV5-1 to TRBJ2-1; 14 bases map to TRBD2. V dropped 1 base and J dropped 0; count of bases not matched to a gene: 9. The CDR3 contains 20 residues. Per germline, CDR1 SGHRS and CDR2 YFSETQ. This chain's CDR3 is CASSLYPTSGGADSYNEQFF. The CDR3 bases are TGCGCCAGCAGCTTGTATCCGACTAGCGGGGGGGCCGACTCCTACAATGAGCAGTTCTTC.

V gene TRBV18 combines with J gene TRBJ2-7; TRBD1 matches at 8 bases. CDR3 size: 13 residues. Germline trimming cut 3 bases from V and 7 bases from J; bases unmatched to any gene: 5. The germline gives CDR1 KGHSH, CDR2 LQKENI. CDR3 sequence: CASSPGQGEEQYF. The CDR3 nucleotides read TGTGCCAGCTCACCCGGACAGGGTGAAGAGCAGTACTTC.

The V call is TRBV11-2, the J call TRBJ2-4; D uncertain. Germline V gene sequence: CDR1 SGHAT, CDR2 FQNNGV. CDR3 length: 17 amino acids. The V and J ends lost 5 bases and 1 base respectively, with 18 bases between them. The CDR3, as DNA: TGTGCCAGCAGCACTGTTAAGGCGCTCGGGGCCAAAAACATTCAGTACTTC. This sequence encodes CASSTVKALGAKNIQYF.

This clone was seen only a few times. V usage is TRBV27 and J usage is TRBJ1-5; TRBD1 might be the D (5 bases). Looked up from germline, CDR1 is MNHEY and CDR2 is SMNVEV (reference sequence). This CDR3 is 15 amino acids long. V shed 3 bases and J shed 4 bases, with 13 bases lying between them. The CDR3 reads CASSFSSTVNQPQHF. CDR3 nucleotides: TGTGCCAGCAGTTTTTCTTCGACAGTAAATCAGCCCCAGCATTTT.

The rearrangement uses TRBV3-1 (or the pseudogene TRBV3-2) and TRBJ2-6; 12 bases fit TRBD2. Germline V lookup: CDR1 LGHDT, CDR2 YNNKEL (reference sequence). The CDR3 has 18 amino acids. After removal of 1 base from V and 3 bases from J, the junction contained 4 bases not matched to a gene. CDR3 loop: CASSQGASGRVGANVLTF. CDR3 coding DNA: TGTGCCAGCAGCCAAGGTGCTAGCGGGAGGGTTGGGGCCAACGTCCTGACTTTC.

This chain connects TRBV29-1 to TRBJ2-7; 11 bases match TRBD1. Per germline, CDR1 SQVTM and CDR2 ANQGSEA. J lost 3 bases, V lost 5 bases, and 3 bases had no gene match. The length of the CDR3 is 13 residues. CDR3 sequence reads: CSVRGTGGYEQYF. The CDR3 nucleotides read TGCAGCGTTCGGGGGACAGGGGGCTACGAGCAGTACTTC.

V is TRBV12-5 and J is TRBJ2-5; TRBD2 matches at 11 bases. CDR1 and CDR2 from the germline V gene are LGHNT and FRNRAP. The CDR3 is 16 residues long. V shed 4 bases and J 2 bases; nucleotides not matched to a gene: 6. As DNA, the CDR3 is TGTGCTAGTGGTTCCCCCGGACTAGCGGGTCAAGAGACCCAGTACTTC. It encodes CASGSPGLAGQETQYF.

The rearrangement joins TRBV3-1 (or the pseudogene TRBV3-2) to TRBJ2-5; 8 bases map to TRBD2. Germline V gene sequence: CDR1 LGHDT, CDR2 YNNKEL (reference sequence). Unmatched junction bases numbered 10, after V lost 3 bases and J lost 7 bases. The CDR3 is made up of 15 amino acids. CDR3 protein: CASSQSGSGVGTQYF. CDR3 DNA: TGTGCCAGCAGCCAGTCGGGTAGCGGGGTCGGGACCCAGTACTTC.

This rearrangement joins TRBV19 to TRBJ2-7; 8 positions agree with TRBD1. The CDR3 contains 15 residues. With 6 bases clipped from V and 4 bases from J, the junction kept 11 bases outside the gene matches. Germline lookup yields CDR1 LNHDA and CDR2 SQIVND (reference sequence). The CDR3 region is CASRSQGQAAYEQYF. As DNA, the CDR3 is TGTGCCAGTAGGAGCCAGGGACAGGCGGCATACGAGCAGTACTTC.

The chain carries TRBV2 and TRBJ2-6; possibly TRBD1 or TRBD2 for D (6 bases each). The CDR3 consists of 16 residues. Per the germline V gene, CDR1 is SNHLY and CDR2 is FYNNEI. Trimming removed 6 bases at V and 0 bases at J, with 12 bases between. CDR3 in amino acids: CASREGVHSGANVLTF. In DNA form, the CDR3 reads TGTGCCAGCAGGGAGGGGGTCCACTCTGGGGCCAACGTCCTGACTTTC.

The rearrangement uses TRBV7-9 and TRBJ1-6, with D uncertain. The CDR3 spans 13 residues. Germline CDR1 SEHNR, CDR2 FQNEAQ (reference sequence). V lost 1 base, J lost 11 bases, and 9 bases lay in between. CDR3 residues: CASSLGAETPLHF. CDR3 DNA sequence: TGTGCCAGCAGCTTAGGGGCCGAGACACCCCTCCACTTT. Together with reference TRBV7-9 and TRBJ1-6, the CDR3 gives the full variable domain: DTGVSQNPRHKITKRGQNVTFRCDPISEHNRLYWYRQTLGQGPEFLTYFQNEAQLEKSRLLSDRFSAERPKGSFSTLEIQRTEQGDSAMYLCASSLGAETPLHFGNGTRLTVT.